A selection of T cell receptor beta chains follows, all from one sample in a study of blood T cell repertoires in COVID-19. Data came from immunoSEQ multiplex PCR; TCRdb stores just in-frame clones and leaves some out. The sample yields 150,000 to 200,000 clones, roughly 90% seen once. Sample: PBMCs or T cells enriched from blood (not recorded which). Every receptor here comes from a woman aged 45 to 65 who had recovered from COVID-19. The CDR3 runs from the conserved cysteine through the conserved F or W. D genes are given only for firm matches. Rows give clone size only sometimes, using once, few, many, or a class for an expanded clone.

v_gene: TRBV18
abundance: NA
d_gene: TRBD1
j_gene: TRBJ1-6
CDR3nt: TGTGCCAGCTCACCACGGGACAGATATAATTCACCCCTCCACTTT
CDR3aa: CASSPRDRYNSPLHF

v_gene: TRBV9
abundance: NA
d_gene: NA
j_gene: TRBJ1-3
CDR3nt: TGTGCCAGCAGCGTAACGGGAGGGGAGGGGCCAGGAAACACCATATATTTT
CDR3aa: CASSVTGGEGPGNTIYF

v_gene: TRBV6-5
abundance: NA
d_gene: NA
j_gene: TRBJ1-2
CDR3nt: TGTGCCAGCAGTTACGGACAGTACTATGGCTACACCTTC
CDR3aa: CASSYGQYYGYTF

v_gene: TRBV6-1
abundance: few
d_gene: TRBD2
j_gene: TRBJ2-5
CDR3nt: TGTGCCAGCAGTGAAGCGGGGGGGCAAGAGACCCAGTACTTC
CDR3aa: CASSEAGGQETQYF

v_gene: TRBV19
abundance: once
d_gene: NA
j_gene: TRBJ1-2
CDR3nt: TGTGCCAGTTACACACAGGGCAGATACTACGGCTACACCTTC
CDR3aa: CASYTQGRYYGYTF

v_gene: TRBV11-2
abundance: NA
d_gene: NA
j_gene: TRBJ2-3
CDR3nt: TGTGCCAGCAGCTTTGGGGGGATCACAGATACGCAGTATTTT
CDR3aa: CASSFGGITDTQYF

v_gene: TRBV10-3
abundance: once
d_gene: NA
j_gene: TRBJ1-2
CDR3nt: TGTGCCATCAGTGGAGACAGCACGCTTCGGGGCTACACCTTC
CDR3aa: CAISGDSTLRGYTF

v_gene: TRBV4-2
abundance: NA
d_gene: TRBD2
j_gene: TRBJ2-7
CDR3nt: TGTGCCAGCAGCCAAGTCGGACTAGTCGACTACGAGCAGTACTTC
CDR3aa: CASSQVGLVDYEQYF

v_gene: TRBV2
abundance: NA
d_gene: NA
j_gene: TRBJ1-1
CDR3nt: TGTGCCAGCAGTCCCAGGGCCAACACTGAAGCTTTCTTT
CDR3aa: CASSPRANTEAFF

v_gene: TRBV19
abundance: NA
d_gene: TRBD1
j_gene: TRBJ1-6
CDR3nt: TGTGCCAGTAGGGTTCGACAGGGGGCTTATTCACCCCTCCACTTT
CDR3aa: CASRVRQGAYSPLHF

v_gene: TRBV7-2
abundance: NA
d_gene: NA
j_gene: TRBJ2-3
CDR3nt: TGTGCCAGCAGCTTGTCAACGAGCGCAGATACGCAGTATTTT
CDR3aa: CASSLSTSADTQYF

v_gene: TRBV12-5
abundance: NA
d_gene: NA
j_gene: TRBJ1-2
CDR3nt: TGTGCTAGTGGTTTGTACACGAACTATGGCTACACCTTC
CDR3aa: CASGLYTNYGYTF

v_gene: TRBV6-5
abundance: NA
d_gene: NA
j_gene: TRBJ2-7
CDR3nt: TGTGCCAGCAGTTACGGCCTCTACGAGCAGTACTTC
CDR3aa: CASSYGLYEQYF

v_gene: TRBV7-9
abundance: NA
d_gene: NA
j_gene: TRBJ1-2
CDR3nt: TGTGCCAGCGATTTCGGGTTCTATGGCTACACCTTC
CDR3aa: CASDFGFYGYTF

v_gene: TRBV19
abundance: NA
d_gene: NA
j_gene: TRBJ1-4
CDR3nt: TGTGCCAGTAGTTTCAGGTGGGATGAAAAACTGTTTTTT
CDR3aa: CASSFRWDEKLFF

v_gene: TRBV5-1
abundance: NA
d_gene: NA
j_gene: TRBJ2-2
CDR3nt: TGCGCCAGCAGCTTGCGGGGAGGTACCGGGGAGCTGTTTTTT
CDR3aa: CASSLRGGTGELFF

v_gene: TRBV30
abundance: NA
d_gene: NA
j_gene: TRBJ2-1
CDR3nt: TGTGCCTGGAGGGGGCGGGACGAGCAGTTCTTC
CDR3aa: CAWRGRDEQFF

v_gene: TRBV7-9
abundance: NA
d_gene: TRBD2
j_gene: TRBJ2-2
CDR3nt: TGTGCCAGCAGCTCCACTACGAGCGGGGAGGGCACCGGGGAGCTGTTTTTT
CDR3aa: CASSSTTSGEGTGELFF

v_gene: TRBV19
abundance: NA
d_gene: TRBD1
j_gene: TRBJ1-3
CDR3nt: TGTGCCAGTAGGGTGGGGGACAGCCTCTACTCTGGAAACACCATATATTTT
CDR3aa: CASRVGDSLYSGNTIYF

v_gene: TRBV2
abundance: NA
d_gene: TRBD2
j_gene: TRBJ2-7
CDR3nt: TGTGCCAGCAGTGGGACTAGCTCGTCCTACGAGCAGTACTTC
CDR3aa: CASSGTSSSYEQYF

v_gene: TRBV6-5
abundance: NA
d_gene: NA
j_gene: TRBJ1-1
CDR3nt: TGTGCCAGCAGTTACTCCGACAGGCCTAACACTGAGGCTTTCTTT
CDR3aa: CASSYSDRPNTEAFF

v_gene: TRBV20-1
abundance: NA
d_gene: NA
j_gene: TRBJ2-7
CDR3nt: TGCAGTGCTAGTCTCAGTACTAGCCCGGGGTCCGAGCAGTACTTC
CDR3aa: CSASLSTSPGSEQYF

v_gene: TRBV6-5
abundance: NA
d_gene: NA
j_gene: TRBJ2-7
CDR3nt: TGTGCCAGCATGCGGGACAGTGCCTCCTACGAGCAGTACTTC
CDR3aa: CASMRDSASYEQYF

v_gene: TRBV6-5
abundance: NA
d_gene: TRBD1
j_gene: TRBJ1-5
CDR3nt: TGTGCCAGCAGACGGCAGGGGGGTAATCAGCCCCAGCATTTT
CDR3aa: CASRRQGGNQPQHF

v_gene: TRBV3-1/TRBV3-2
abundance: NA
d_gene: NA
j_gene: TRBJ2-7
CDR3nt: TGTGCCAGCAGCCTCGTGGGGGGGGCCGGCGAGCAGTACTTC
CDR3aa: CASSLVGGAGEQYF

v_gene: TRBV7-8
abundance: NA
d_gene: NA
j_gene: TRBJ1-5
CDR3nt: TGTGCCAGCAGCTTAACAGGGTTGAGGGCCCAGCATTTT
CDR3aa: CASSLTGLRAQHF

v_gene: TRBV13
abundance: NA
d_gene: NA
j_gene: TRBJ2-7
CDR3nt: TGTGCCAGCAGCTTAGTTTCCTTACCGGGCGAGCAGTACTTC
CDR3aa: CASSLVSLPGEQYF

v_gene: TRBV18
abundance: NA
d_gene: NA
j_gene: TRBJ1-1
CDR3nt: TGTGCCAGCTCACCACGAGCGGACACTGAAGCTTTCTTT
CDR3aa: CASSPRADTEAFF

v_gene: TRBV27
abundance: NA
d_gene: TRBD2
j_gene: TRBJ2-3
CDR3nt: TGTGCCAGCAGTTTATCGATTCTAGCGGGGGCTACAGATACGCAGTATTTT
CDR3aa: CASSLSILAGATDTQYF

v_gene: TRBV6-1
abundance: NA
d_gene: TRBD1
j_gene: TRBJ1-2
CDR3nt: TGTGCCAGCAGTGACAGGGGGCGAGATAGAGATGGCTACACCTTC
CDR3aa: CASSDRGRDRDGYTF

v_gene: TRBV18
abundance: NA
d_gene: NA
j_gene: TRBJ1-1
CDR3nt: TGTGCCAGCTCACCACCGTTAAAACAGGGTAGAGCTTTCTTT
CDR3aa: CASSPPLKQGRAFF

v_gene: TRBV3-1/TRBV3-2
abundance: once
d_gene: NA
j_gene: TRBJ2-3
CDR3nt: TGTGCCAGCAGCCGGACGGGGGTGGGAGATACGCAGTATTTT
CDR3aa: CASSRTGVGDTQYF

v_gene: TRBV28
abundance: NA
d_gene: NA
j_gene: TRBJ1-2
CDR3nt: TGTGCCAGCAACATGGTTGGGTCGGGAGGGGGTTTCTATGGCTACACCTTC
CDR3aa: CASNMVGSGGGFYGYTF

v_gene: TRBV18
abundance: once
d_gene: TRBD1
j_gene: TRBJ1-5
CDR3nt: TGTGCCAGCTCACCTCAGGGGGCTCGGAGCAATCAGCCCCAGCATTTT
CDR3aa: CASSPQGARSNQPQHF

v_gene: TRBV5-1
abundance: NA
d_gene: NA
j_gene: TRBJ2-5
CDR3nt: TGCGCCAGCAGCTTACAACCCTCTGGACTCGAAGAGACCCAGTACTTC
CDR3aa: CASSLQPSGLEETQYF

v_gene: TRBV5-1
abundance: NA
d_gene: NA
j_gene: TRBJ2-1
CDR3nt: TGCGCCAGCAGCCAAACAGGGGGGGTCTCCTACAATGAGCAGTTCTTC
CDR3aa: CASSQTGGVSYNEQFF